Listed here are 7 T cell receptor beta chains from one sample, sequenced in a study of blood T cell repertoires in COVID-19. Produced via immunoSEQ multiplex PCR; TCRdb's table is partial and in-frame only. The sample has about 150,000 clones; 80% to 90% are singletons. The material sequenced was peripheral blood. The receptors originated from a woman between 45 and 60 years old with acute or convalescent COVID-19.

This clone was observed once. The DNA of the CDR3 is TGTGCCAGCAGTGTATACAACCAAGAGACCCAGTACTTC. Its protein is CASSVYNQETQYF. The chain recombines TRBV2 with TRBJ2-5, with D unclear. The V gene's germline CDR1 is SNHLY and CDR2 FYNNEI. The CDR3 sequence is 13 residues long. Deletions cut 4 bases from V and 0 bases from J, with 6 bases between.

The rearrangement joins TRBV11-2 to TRBJ2-5; TRBD1 matches at 9 bases. CDR1 SGHAT and CDR2 FQNNGV come from the germline V gene. The CDR3 totals 14 residues. V was pared by 5 bases and J by 4 bases, with 5 bases of the junction left unmatched. CDR3 coding DNA: TGTGCCAGCAGCCCCGGGACAGGGAGAGAGACCCAGTACTTC. Encoded protein: CASSPGTGRETQYF. Full variable domain (remainder filled in from reference TRBV11-2 and TRBJ2-5): EAGVAQSPRYKIIEKRQSVAFWCNPISGHATLYWYQQILGQGPKLLIQFQNNGVVDDSQLPKDRFSAERLKGVDSTLKIQPAKLEDSAVYLCASSPGTGRETQYFGPGTRLLVL.

V and J are TRBV18 and TRBJ1-5; D perhaps matches TRBD1 (5 bases). CDR3 size: 15 residues. The germline gives CDR1 KGHSH, CDR2 LQKENI. Trimming removed 1 base from V and 5 bases from J, with 12 bases in between. As DNA, the CDR3 is TGTGCCAGCTCACCACTCAGCAGGGCAGATCAGCCCCAGCATTTT. Translated: CASSPLSRADQPQHF.

The chain uses TRBV28 and TRBJ1-5; D remains ambiguous. The ends were cut back, 3 bases at V and 3 bases at J, with 6 bases in the middle. The CDR3 runs to 13 residues. CDR1 MDHEN and CDR2 SYDVKM come from the germline V gene. CDR3 nucleotides: TGTGCCAGCAGTTTGGAGATCAATCAGCCCCAGCATTTT. Its protein is CASSLEINQPQHF.

This chain uses TRBV12-3 or TRBV12-4 with TRBJ1-5; D perhaps matches TRBD1 (5 bases). V lost 8 bases, J lost 12 bases, and 20 bases lay in between. This CDR3 contains 13 residues. CDR3 amino acids: CASLLAAAGRQHF. The CDR3 bases are TGTGCCAGCCTTTTAGCGGCGGCGGGACGCCAGCATTTT.

This clone was picked up a small number of times. This chain uses TRBV5-1 with TRBJ2-3; 11 bases are shared with TRBD2. The CDR3 has 18 residues. Germline V gene lookup returns CDR1 SGHRS and CDR2 YFSETQ. V shed 2 bases and J 1 base; nucleotides not matched to a gene: 9. The CDR3 protein is CASSFLAGGPIGTDTQYF. CDR3 sequence (DNA): TGCGCCAGCAGCTTTTTAGCGGGAGGGCCGATTGGCACAGATACGCAGTATTTT.

The chain has TRBV18 and TRBJ2-7; the D is unclear. Deletions cut 2 bases from V and 2 bases from J, with 4 bases between. Germline V gene lookup returns CDR1 KGHSH and CDR2 LQKENI. This CDR3 comprises 12 residues. The CDR3 bases are TGTGCCAGCTCACCAAGCGCCTACGAGCAGTACTTC. It translates to CASSPSAYEQYF.